This paragraph covers one T cell receptor (beta chain) sequence. Antigen specificity is unknown. The data are from a study of CD4 T cells in relation to SARS-CoV-2 and coronaviruses. Study as a whole: Crossreactive spike epitopes shared across donors were mapped to their HLA restriction.

Uncultured naive and memory CD4+ T cells supplied DNA for deep TCR-beta sequencing. The protocol was immunoSEQ multiplex PCR, while the TCRdb copy is restricted to in-frame clones and leaves out a portion. The sample holds 60,000 to 65,000 clones, over 90% seen once. The CDR3 covers 18 residues. CDR1 and CDR2 from the germline V gene are LNHDA and SQIVND (reference sequence). V shed 5 bases and J 2 bases; nucleotides not matched to a gene: 12. Notes on the study in general: Crossreactive clones expanded significantly less to SARS-CoV-2 than monoreactive clones.

The unexposed donors gave CD4+ T cells in about 2011-2018, prior to COVID-19. Naive and memory CD4+ T cells came from enriched cryopreserved PBMCs. The TCR sequence derives from a human donor in good health. Sequencing was carried out using naive CD4+ T cells from PBMCs. Subset specified: naive CD4+ T cells isolated by negative enrichment. J is TRBJ2-2 and V is TRBV19, with TRBD1 matching 9 bases. CDR3 residues: CASSSHPGTGTNTGELFF. As DNA, the CDR3 is TGTGCCAGTAGTTCCCACCCCGGGACAGGGACTAACACCGGGGAGCTGTTTTTT.